These T cell receptor beta chains were read from a single sample in a study of glioma-infiltrating T cells. TCRdb itself ran the multiplex PCR reads through MiXCR, one entry per CDR3 protein. Counted here are more than 85,000 distinct CDR3 sequences, about 25% occurring once; the ten biggest clones make up roughly a third. The material sequenced was glioma tissue, nonneoplastic brain tissue, or PBMCs (not recorded which). Receptors were obtained from a human donor with low-grade glioma or glioblastoma, undergoing nonglioma brain surgery, or in good health (not recorded which). CDR3s include the opening cysteine and the closing phenylalanine or tryptophan.

>TRBJ2-5|TRBV10-3
CAVSTRVEETQYF
>TRBJ2-1|TRBV12-5
CASGLGSGGAGDNNEQFF
>TRBJ1-2|TRBV4-3
CASSQARVWDGYTF
>TRBJ1-1|TRBV6-2/TRBV6-3
CASSYAIDRGLGTEAFF
>TRBJ1-1|TRBV5-1
CASSLVDRVGTGAFF
>TRBJ2-7|TRBV20-1
CSANLAGATYEQYF
>TRBJ2-7|TRBV7-2
CASSLGPQGAYEQYF
>TRBJ2-6|TRBV28
CASSFGRASGANVLTF
>TRBJ1-1|TRBV5-1
CASSLMRQGDTEAFF
>TRBJ1-2|TRBV29-1
CSVDSQRNYGYTF
>TRBJ1-4|TRBV19
CASSNSRGAASNEKLFF
>TRBJ2-3|TRBV10-3
CAISPRGGAPDTQYF
>TRBJ1-2|TRBV12-3/TRBV12-4
CASSSLIGYTF
>TRBJ2-1|TRBV7-2
CASSHRQSEQFF
>TRBJ2-5|TRBV6-1
CASTFRETQYF
>TRBJ2-7|TRBV6-2/TRBV6-3
CASSYRGYEQYF
>TRBJ2-7|TRBV6-5
CASSYSNRGGYEQYF
>-|TRBV19
CASSITDTQHF
>TRBJ1-3|TRBV6-6
CSSSWTDTIYF
>TRBJ1-3|TRBV14
CASSQGLTGNTIYF
>TRBJ2-3|TRBV18
CASSPLPAGDTQYF
>TRBJ2-1|TRBV6-2/TRBV6-3
CASSYGSATYNEQFF
>TRBJ2-5|TRBV7-2
CASRRLGSQENQYF
>TRBJ1-2|TRBV12-3/TRBV12-4
CASSPNSGQGRGYGYTF
>TRBJ2-1|TRBV12-3/TRBV12-4
CASSLAGGYWEQFF
>TRBJ1-1|TRBV2
CASRSGGENTEAFF
>TRBJ2-7|TRBV6-2/TRBV6-3
CASKSSPDEQYF
>TRBJ2-1|TRBV4-3
CASSQDGRFTNEQFF
>TRBJ1-5|TRBV29-1
CSVGGNSNQPQHF
>TRBJ1-3|TRBV20-1
CSARKQGAHLAGNTIYF
>TRBJ2-1|TRBV4-1
CASSQEFTRQYNEQFF
>TRBJ2-2|TRBV10-3
CATSEQTGDTGELFF
>TRBJ1-1|TRBV28
CASRIQGANTEAFF
>TRBJ1-2|TRBV30
CASLSTGAYGYTF
>TRBJ2-3|TRBV11-2
CASSLDLGTDTQYF
>TRBJ1-2|TRBV6-1
CAGRGGQSYGYTF
>TRBJ2-3|TRBV6-2/TRBV6-3
CASSYGTPSYTDTQYF
>TRBJ2-1|TRBV6-6
CASSYSDFRSYNEQFF
>TRBJ1-1|TRBV10-3
CAIRQGSEAFF
>TRBJ2-7|TRBV6-2/TRBV6-3
CASTKLGGVYEQYF
>TRBJ2-7|TRBV27
CASSSGAGTASYEQYF
>TRBJ2-7|TRBV20-1
CSASYTPLGRIEQYF
>TRBJ2-7|TRBV12-3/TRBV12-4
CASNMGQIGYEQYF
>TRBJ2-7|TRBV20-1
CSAREEGRYEQYF